The clone carrying this TCR beta chain was seen a handful of times. The data originate from a study of early stage breast cancer tumors. Study details: Among around 12 ER+/PR+/HER2- tumors, eight were ductal, four lobular.

TCRdb keeps only in-frame clones here, not all; method: immunoSEQ multiplex PCR. In the table there are some 10,000 clones, 64% of which are singletons. Material for sequencing was breast tumor tissue. This TCR was recovered from a person aged 55-75 years with breast cancer.

The CDR3 sequence: CASSVGWGQKDGYTF. The CDR3 nucleotides read TGTGCCAGCAGCGTGGGGTGGGGACAGAAGGATGGCTACACCTTC. The rearrangement joins TRBV5-5 to TRBJ1-2; 7 bases are shared with TRBD1. V lost 4 bases, J lost 6 bases, and 12 bases stayed unmatched. This CDR3 has 15 amino acids. The germline V gene encodes CDR1 SGHKS and CDR2 YYEKEE (reference sequence).